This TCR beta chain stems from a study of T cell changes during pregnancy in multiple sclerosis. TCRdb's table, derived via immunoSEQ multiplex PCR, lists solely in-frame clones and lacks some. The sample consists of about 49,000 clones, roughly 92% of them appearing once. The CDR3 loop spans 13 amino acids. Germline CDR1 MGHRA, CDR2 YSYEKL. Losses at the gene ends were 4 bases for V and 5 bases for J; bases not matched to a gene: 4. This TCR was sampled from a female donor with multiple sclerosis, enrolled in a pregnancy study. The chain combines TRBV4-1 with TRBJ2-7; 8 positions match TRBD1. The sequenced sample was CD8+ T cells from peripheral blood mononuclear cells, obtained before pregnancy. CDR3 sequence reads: CASSRQGLDEQYF. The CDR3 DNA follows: TGCGCCAGCAGCCGACAGGGGTTGGACGAGCAGTACTTC.